The 2 T cell receptor beta chains below were found in one sample sequenced in a study. TCRdb reanalysed the reads using MiXCR and keeps one entry per CDR3 protein. The table lists 5,000 to 6,000 distinct CDR3 sequences, about 9.2% of them singletons. The sample taken for sequencing was CD4+ T cells from synovial fluid. The receptors come from a human donor with rheumatoid arthritis.

By share of the sample, this clonotype is medium-sized. The gene calls are TRBV7-2 and TRBJ1-1, with D hard to call. V was trimmed by 3 bases and J by 0 bases, leaving 8 bases between them. Germline lookup yields CDR1 SGHTA and CDR2 FQGNSA. CDR3 length equals 14 residues. The CDR3, as DNA: TGTGCCAGCAGCTTTGGGAGCATGAACACTGAAGCTTTCTTT. Translating gives CASSFGSMNTEAFF.

This clonotype was seen ten or more times. The gene calls are TRBV15 and TRBJ2-2; 7 bases map to TRBD1. CDR3 length equals 14 residues. V trimming: 4 bases; J trimming: 6 bases; junction bases outside the gene matches: 5. The germline CDR1 and CDR2 sequences are LNHNV and YYDKDF (reference sequence). CDR3 region: CATSKDRVAGELFF. CDR3 in DNA: TGTGCCACCAGCAAAGACAGGGTCGCCGGGGAGCTGTTTTTT.